The clone carrying this T cell receptor (beta chain) came up a few times. The antigen is undetermined. CDR1 and CDR2 from the germline V gene are MNHNS and SASEGT. V lost 10 bases to trimming and J lost 0 bases; unmatched junction nucleotides: 8. This CDR3 is built from 14 residues. 13 Jbeta primers and 60 Vbeta primers were used for the PCR. Profiled with immunoSEQ multiplex PCR; TCRdb holds only in-frame clones, not every one. The sample has some 130,000 clones, approximately 86% seen once. The data originate from a study of cytomegalovirus exposure and HLA in healthy donors. As for the study in general: The early release's HLA-typed donors yielded some 85 million unique TCRs. Notes on the study in general: The likely origin of a cluster of highly shared sequence variants was a sequencing artifact.

This sequence originates from a boy between 5 and 17 years old in good health and CMV-seronegative. The sample taken for sequencing was PBMCs. V gene TRBV6-1 combines with J gene TRBJ1-1; 7 bases map to TRBD1. CDR3 region: CATRAGQLNTEAFF. CDR3 DNA: TGTGCCACTCGTGCGGGACAGCTGAACACTGAAGCTTTCTTT.